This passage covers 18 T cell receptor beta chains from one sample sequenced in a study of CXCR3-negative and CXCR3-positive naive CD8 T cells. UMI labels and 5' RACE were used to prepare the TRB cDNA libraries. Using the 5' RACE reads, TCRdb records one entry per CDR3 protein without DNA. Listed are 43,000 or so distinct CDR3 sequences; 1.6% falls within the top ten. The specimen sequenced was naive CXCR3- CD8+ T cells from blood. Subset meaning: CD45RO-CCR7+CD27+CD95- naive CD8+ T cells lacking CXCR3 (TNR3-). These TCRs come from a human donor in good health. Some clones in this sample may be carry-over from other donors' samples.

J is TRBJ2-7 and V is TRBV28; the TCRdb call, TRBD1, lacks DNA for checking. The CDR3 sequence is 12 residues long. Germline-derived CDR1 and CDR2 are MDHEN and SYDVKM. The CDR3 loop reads CASREGVGEQYF.

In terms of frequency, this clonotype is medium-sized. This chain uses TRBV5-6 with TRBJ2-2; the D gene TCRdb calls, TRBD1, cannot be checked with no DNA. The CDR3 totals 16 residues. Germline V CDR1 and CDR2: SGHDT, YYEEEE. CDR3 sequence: CASSLVGDRDSGELFF.

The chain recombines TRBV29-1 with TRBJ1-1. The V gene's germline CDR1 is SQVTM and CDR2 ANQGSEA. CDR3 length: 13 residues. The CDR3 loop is CSVAVGRLTEAFF.

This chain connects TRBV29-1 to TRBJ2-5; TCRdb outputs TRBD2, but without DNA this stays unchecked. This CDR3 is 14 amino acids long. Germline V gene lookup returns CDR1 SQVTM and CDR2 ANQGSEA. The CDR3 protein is CSVEGHWVQETQYF. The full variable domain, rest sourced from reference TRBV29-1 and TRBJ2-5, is SAVISQKPSRDICQRGTSLTIQCQVDSQVTMMFWYRQQPGQSLTLIATANQGSEATYESGFVIDKFPISRPNLTFSTLTVSNMSPEDSSIYLCSVEGHWVQETQYFGPGTRLLVL.

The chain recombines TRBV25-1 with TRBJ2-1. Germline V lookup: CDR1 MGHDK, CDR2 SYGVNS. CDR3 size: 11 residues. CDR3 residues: CASSVPNEQFF.

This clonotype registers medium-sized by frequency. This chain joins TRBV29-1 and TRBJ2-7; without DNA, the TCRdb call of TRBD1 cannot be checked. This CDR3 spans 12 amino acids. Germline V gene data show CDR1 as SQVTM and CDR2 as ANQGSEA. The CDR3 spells CSVSATGDEQYF.

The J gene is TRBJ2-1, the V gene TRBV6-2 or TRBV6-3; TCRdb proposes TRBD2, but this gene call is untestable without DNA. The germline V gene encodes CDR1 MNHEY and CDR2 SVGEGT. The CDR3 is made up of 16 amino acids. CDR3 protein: CASSYGTSGGAVEQFF.

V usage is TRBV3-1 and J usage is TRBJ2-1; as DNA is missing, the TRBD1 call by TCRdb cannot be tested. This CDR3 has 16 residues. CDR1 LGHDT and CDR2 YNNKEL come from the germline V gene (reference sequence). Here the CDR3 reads CASSQEGQGDYNEQFF.

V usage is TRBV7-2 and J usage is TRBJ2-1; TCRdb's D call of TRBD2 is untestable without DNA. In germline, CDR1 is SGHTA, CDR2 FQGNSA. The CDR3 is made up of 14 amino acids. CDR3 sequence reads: CASVRASLYNEQFF.

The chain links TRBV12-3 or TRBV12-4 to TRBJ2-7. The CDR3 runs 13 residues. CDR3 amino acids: CASSLVSPYEQYF.

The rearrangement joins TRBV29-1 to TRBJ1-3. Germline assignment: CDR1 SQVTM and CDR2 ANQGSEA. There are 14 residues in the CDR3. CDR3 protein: CSVEGGDFGNTIYF.

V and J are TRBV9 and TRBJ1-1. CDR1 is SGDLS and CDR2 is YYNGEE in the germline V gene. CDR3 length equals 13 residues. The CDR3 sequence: CASRASMNTEAFF.

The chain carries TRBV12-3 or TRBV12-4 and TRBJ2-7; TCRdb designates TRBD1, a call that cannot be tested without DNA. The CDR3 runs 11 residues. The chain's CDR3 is CASSWERVQYF.

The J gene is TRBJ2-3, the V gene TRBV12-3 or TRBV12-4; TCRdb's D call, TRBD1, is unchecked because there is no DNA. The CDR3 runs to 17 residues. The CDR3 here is CASSLVSQGPNTDTQYF.

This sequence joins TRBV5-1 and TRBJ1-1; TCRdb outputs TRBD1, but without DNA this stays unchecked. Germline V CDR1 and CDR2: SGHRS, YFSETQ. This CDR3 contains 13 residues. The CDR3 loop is CASSLQGDTEAFF.

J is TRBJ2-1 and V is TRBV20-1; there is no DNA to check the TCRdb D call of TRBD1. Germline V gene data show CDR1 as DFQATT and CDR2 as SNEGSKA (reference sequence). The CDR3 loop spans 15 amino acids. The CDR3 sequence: CSAQEGQGAWGEQFF.

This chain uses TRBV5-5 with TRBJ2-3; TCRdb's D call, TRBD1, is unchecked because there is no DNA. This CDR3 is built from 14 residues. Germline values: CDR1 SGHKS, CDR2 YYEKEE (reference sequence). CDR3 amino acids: CASSLYRATDTQYF.

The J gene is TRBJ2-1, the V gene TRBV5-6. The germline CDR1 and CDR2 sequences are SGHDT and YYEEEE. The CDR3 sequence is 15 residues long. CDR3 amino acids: CASSLAAVGDNEQFF.